This T cell receptor (beta chain) comes out of a study of cytomegalovirus exposure and HLA in healthy donors. Whole-study findings and limits: Analyzed later, association rates of TCRs varied across HLA loci, with DRB1 most and HLA-C fewest. Reports credit the classifier with highly specific, highly sensitive diagnosis of cytomegalovirus status. A later analysis found most CMV-associated TCR beta chains apparently HLA-restricted.

After removal of 0 bases from V and 8 bases from J, the junction contained 6 bases not matched to a gene. CDR3 length equals 15 residues. Per the germline V gene, CDR1 is MRHNA and CDR2 is SNTAGT. With respect to this clone: What it binds is unknown.

A multiplex PCR was run with 60 Vbeta primers and 13 Jbeta primers. Clones were read by immunoSEQ multiplex PCR, and TCRdb kept only the in-frame ones, dropping some. The sample consists of about 110,000 clones, under 85% of them appearing once. Unrecorded immune exposure was likely among donors, who were nominally healthy when sampled. J is TRBJ2-1 and V is TRBV6-4, with 8 bases matching TRBD2. This receptor was identified in a man aged 40-49 years in good health and CMV-seronegative. The sample was PBMCs. CDR3 sequence (DNA): TGTGCCAGCAGTGACTCGGCGGGGGGCCAGGATGAGCAGTTCTTC. This encodes CASSDSAGGQDEQFF.